The rows below give T cell receptor beta chains drawn from one sample of a study of OX40 agonist ivuxolimab in advanced cancers. TCRdb keeps only in-frame clones here, not all; method: immunoSEQ multiplex PCR. The sample has more than 80,000 clones, just over 90% seen once; the top ten hold 0.4% to 0.6%. Specimen: CD4+ or CD8+ T cells sorted from blood, collected in a trial of the OX40 agonist ivuxolimab. Receptors were obtained from an adult with an advanced solid tumor such as melanoma, head and neck, liver or kidney cancer. The CDR3 runs from the conserved cysteine through the conserved F or W. The order of the fields is J gene, D gene, V gene, CDR3 length, clone size, CDR3 protein, CDR3 DNA. A D gene is named only where the DNA matches it firmly. The size entry is marked missing in some rows and otherwise reads once, few, many or a size class.

TRBJ2-1	-	TRBV5-8	15	few	CASSLGLASYNEQFF	TGTGCCAGCAGCTTGGGGCTAGCGTCCTACAATGAGCAGTTCTTC
TRBJ2-1	TRBD2	TRBV28	16	-	CASSLGGRGAYNEQFF	TGTGCCAGCAGTTTAGGTGGGCGGGGGGCTTACAATGAGCAGTTCTTC
TRBJ1-2	-	TRBV19	12	-	CASSIQSGPANF	TGTGCCAGTAGTATACAATCGGGACCCGCAAACTTC
TRBJ1-1	-	TRBV5-1	15	-	CASSLAQGGGTEAFF	TGCGCCAGCAGCTTGGCCCAAGGGGGTGGGACTGAAGCTTTCTTT
TRBJ2-7	-	TRBV5-6	14	-	CASSLVAGTYEQYF	TGTGCCAGCAGCTTGGTGGCCGGAACCTACGAGCAGTACTTC
TRBJ2-7	TRBD2	TRBV2	17	-	CASRAGSGGPSSYEQYF	TGTGCCAGCAGGGCCGGTAGCGGGGGCCCGAGCTCCTACGAGCAGTACTTC
TRBJ2-7	-	TRBV27	12	-	CASSFRGHEQYF	TGTGCCAGCAGTTTCCGGGGCCACGAGCAGTACTTC
TRBJ2-2	-	TRBV11-3	13	-	CASSFEGGGELFF	TGTGCCAGCAGCTTTGAGGGAGGCGGGGAGCTGTTTTTT
TRBJ2-5	TRBD1	TRBV2	15	-	CASTRLGTGRQTQYF	TGTGCCAGCACCCGACTTGGGACAGGCCGACAGACCCAGTACTTC
TRBJ2-1	-	TRBV9	13	-	CASSVANGGEQFF	TGTGCCAGCAGCGTAGCTAATGGGGGTGAGCAGTTCTTC
TRBJ2-3	-	TRBV7-2	13	-	CASSSDLGDTQYF	TGTGCCAGCAGCTCCGATTTGGGAGATACGCAGTATTTT
TRBJ1-5	-	TRBV19	13	-	CASSLAGSQPQHF	TGTGCCAGTAGTTTGGCAGGGAGTCAGCCCCAGCATTTT
TRBJ1-4	-	TRBV7-9	17	-	CASRATRSRGPNEKLFF	TGTGCCAGCAGAGCCACACGATCCAGGGGCCCTAATGAAAAACTGTTTTTT
TRBJ1-4	-	TRBV4-3	15	once	CASSQAGATNEKLFF	TGCGCCAGCAGCCAAGCCGGGGCAACTAATGAAAAACTGTTTTTT
TRBJ1-3	-	TRBV7-2	13	-	CASSALRGNTIYF	TGTGCCAGCAGCGCACTCCGGGGAAACACCATATATTTT
TRBJ2-7	-	TRBV10-2	15	-	CASSEGASSSYEQYF	TGCGCCAGCAGTGAGGGGGCTAGCAGCTCCTACGAGCAGTACTTC
TRBJ2-5	-	TRBV20-1	11	-	CSASQAETQYF	TGCAGTGCTAGCCAGGCAGAGACCCAGTACTTC
TRBJ2-1	-	TRBV15	14	-	CATPDSRTYNEQFF	TGTGCCACCCCGGACAGTCGCACCTACAATGAGCAGTTCTTC
TRBJ1-3	-	TRBV16	16	-	CASSPRSPTGGNTIYF	TGTGCCAGCAGCCCCCGATCCCCCACTGGGGGAAACACCATATATTTT
TRBJ2-1	TRBD2	TRBV29-1	14	-	CSVHYPTSGGQQFF	TGCAGCGTCCATTACCCTACTAGCGGGGGCCAGCAGTTCTTC
TRBJ1-2	-	TRBV7-2	18	-	CASSLTSDGTKGGYGYTF	TGTGCCAGCAGCCTAACTTCCGACGGAACTAAGGGAGGCTATGGCTACACCTTC
TRBJ2-2	-	TRBV7-6	15	-	CASSLGGTPTGELFF	TGTGCCAGCAGCTTGGGAGGGACACCCACCGGGGAGCTGTTTTTT
TRBJ1-5	-	TRBV7-9	16	-	CASSLAAGAGNQPQHF	TGTGCCAGCAGCTTAGCGGCAGGGGCCGGCAATCAGCCCCAGCATTTT
TRBJ2-5	-	TRBV2	15	-	CASTTGQGYGETQYF	TGTGCCAGCACCACCGGGCAGGGGTATGGAGAGACCCAGTACTTC
TRBJ2-1	TRBD2	TRBV30	13	-	CAWRVWGGDEQFF	TGTGCCTGGAGGGTATGGGGGGGGGATGAGCAGTTCTTC
TRBJ1-2	-	TRBV9	14	-	CASSVVAGTDGYTF	TGTGCCAGCAGCGTAGTAGCAGGGACGGATGGCTACACCTTC